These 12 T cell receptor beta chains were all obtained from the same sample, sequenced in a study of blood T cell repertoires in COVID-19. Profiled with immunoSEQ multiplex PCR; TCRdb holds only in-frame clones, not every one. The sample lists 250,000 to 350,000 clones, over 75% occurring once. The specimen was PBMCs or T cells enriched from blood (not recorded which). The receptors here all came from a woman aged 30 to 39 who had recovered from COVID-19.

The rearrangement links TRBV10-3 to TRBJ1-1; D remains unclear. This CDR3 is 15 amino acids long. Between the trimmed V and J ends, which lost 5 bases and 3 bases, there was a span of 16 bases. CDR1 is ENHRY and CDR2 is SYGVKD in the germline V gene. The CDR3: CAISSRGVRDTEAFF. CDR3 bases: TGTGCCATCAGTTCCCGAGGCGTTCGAGACACTGAAGCTTTCTTT.

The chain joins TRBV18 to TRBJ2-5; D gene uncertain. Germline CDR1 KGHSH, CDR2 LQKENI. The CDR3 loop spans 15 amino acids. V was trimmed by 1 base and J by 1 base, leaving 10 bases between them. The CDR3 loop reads CASSPRLGSQETQYF. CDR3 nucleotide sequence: TGTGCCAGCTCACCACGGCTAGGCTCCCAAGAGACCCAGTACTTC.

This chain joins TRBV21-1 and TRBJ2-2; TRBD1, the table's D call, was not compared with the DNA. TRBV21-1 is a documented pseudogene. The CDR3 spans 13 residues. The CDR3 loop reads CASSGRDRGELFF. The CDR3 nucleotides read TGTGCCAGCAGCGGCAGGGATCGCGGGGAGCTGTTTTTT.

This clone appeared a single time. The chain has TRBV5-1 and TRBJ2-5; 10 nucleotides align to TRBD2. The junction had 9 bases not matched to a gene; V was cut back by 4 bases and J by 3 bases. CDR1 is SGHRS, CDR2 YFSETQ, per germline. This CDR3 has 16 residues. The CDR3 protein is CASSPAGGASKETQYF. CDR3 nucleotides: TGCGCCAGCAGCCCAGCGGGGGGGGCTTCAAAAGAGACCCAGTACTTC.

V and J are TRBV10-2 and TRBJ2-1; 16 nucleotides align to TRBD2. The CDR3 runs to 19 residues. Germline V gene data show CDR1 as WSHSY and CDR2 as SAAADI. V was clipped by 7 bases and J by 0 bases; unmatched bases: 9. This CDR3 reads CASTGTSGGANPSYNEQFF. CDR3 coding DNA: TGCGCCAGCACCGGGACTAGCGGGGGGGCCAATCCCTCCTACAATGAGCAGTTCTTC.

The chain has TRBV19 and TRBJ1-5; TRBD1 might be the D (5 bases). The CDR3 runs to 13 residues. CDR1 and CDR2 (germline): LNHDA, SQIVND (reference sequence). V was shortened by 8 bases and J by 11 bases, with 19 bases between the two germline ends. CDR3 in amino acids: CASRGSSDQAQHF. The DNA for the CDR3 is TGTGCCAGTCGGGGGTCTTCCGATCAAGCCCAGCATTTT.

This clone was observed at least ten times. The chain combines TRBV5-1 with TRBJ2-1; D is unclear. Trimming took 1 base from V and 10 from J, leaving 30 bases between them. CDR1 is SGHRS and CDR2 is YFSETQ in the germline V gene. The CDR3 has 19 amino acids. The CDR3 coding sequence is TGCGCCAGCAGCTTGTCCCCTGGATCGGCCCTCCCGCTAGTCTGGGAGCAGTTCTTC. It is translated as CASSLSPGSALPLVWEQFF.

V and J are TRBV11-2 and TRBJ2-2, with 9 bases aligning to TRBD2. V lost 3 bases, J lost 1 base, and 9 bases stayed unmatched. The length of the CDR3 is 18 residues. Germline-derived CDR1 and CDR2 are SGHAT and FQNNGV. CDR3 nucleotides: TGTGCCAGCAGCTTTTTAGCGGGAGCGGGTGGGAACACCGGGGAGCTGTTTTTT. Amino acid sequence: CASSFLAGAGGNTGELFF.

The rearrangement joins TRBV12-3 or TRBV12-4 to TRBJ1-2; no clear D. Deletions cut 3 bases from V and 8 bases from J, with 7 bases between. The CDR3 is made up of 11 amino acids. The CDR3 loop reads CASSFGSGYTF. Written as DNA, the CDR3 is TGTGCCAGCAGTTTCGGGAGCGGCTACACCTTC.

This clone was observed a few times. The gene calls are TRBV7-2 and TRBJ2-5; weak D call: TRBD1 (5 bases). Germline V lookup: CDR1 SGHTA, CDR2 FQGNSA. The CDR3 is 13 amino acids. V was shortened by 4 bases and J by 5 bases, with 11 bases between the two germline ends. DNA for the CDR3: TGTGCCAGCAGCTGGACGTCAGGGGAGACCCAGTACTTC. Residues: CASSWTSGETQYF. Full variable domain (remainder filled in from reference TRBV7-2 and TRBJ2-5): GAGVSQSPSNKVTEKGKDVELRCDPISGHTALYWYRQSLGQGLEFLIYFQGNSAPDKSGLPSDRFSAERTGGSVSTLTIQRTQQEDSAVYLCASSWTSGETQYFGPGTRLLVL.

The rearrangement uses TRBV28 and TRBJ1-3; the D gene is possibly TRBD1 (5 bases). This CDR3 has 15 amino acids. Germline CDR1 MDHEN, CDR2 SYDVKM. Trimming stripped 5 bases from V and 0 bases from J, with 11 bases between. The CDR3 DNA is TGTGCCAGCAGTGCACAGGCCTTCTCTGGAAACACCATATATTTT. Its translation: CASSAQAFSGNTIYF.

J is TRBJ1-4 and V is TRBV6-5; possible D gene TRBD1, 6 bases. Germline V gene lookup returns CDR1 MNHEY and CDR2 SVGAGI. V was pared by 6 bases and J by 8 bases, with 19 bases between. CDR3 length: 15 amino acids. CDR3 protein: CASRGGGAQGEKLFF. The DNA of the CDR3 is TGTGCCAGCAGGGGAGGGGGGGCGCAGGGCGAAAAACTGTTTTTT.